The following is a T cell receptor (beta chain) sequence with its context. Its antigen remains unidentified. This record comes from a study of cytomegalovirus exposure and HLA in healthy donors. Study results and limitations: Several V segments, TRBV6-2 and TRBV6-3 among them, could not be told apart and were dropped. Cytomegalovirus status was reportedly diagnosed by the classifier with high specificity and sensitivity. According to the study, roughly 180 TCR beta chains were cytomegalovirus-associated.

PCR was performed using 60 Vbeta and 13 Jbeta primers. Here immunoSEQ multiplex PCR was the method, and the copy in TCRdb shows in-frame clones only, minus some. The table includes more than 150,000 clones, 79% detected once. V gave up 0 bases and J gave up 2 bases; unmatched junction bases: 8. The CDR3 runs to 17 residues. Germline lookup yields CDR1 MGHRA and CDR2 YSYEKL. The chain carries TRBV4-1 and TRBJ2-7, with TRBD2 identical over 9 bases. Sequenced input: PBMCs. This clonotype was obtained from a girl aged 10 to 17 in good health and CMV-seropositive. The CDR3 DNA reads TGCGCCAGCAGCCAAGATTGGGGGGGACTAGCCCCCTACGAGCAGTACTTC. Translation gives CASSQDWGGLAPYEQYF.